This T cell receptor beta chain was sequenced in a study of identical twins. The CDR3 has 15 amino acids. The V gene's germline CDR1 is LGHDT and CDR2 YNNKEL (reference sequence). Trimming cost V 1 base and J 9 bases, with 16 bases left between them. TCRdb analysed the 5' RACE reads with MiXCR anew, one entry per CDR3 protein. Of about 280,000 distinct CDR3 sequences listed, 8% to 9% are singletons. Every sampled donor was Caucasian and healthy. This clonotype showed up just once. The data were also submitted as part of a second study, on yellow fever vaccine responses in identical twins. That paper adds: After vaccination, twins' T cell response reportedly seemed partly convergent, partly personalized.

V and J are TRBV3-1 and TRBJ2-4, with a possible D match to TRBD1 (6 bases). The source of this sequence is a woman younger than 35 in good health. The sample comprised memory (CD45RO+) T cells sorted from blood. CDR3 sequence (DNA): TGTGCCAGCAGCCAAGGGCGACAGCGAGGGGGCATTCAGTACTTC. Translated, it gives CASSQGRQRGGIQYF.